This T cell receptor (beta chain) was found in a study of Tregs in tolerant kidney transplant recipients. In regard to this clone: Its antigen is still unknown. The read falls 3 residues short of the CDR3 end, and the missing part is taken from the germline J gene.

Sequencing was performed with immunoSEQ multiplex PCR; in TCRdb, only in-frame clones are kept and a portion is missing. Recorded here are 13,000 to 15,000 clones; the top ten clones represent approximately 27%. The nonmyeloablative bone marrow transplants came from related graft donors, with transient mixed chimerism. CD4+CD25+CD127- Tregs, CD4+CD25- non-Tregs, CD4 and CD8 cells were sorted. Findings of the study overall: The most relevant donor-specific Treg TCRbeta repertoire apparently came from expansion with activated donor B cells. Changing PCR primers prevented nucleotide comparison between some patients' samples. Biological reproducibility was not directly addressed in this study.

The CDR3 has 16 residues. After removal of 5 bases from V and 1 base from J, the junction contained 11 bases not matched to a gene. Germline CDR1 reads MNHEY; CDR2 reads SVGEGT. This receptor was taken from a human patient who received a combined kidney and bone marrow transplant. Some T cells may arise from the graft donor. The rearrangement joins TRBV6-2 or TRBV6-3 to TRBJ2-7; 7 bases line up with TRBD2. Sequencing was performed on CD8+ T cells from blood (PBMCs), taken 6 months after the transplant. CDR3 bases read: TGTGCCAGCAGTGGGGTGCTGCCGCGGGAGTCCTACGAG. It yields the protein CASSGVLPRESYE. The entire CDR3 sequence reads CASSGVLPRESYEQYF.